This TCR beta chain is drawn from a study of blood T cell repertoires in COVID-19. Study details: Italy, Spain and the United States were the sources of the convalescent and acute COVID-19 samples. The analysed material was cDNA or gDNA that came from T cells, B-cell-depleted T cells, or PBMCs.

In germline, CDR1 is SGHKS, CDR2 YYEKEE (reference sequence). The CDR3 has 17 residues. V shed 3 bases and J 9 bases; nucleotides not matched to a gene: 15. Original methodology: For nucleated cells, counts were estimated from reference gene primer amplification. Only in-frame clones appear in the TCRdb table, and some are missing; sequencing was by immunoSEQ multiplex PCR. D and trimming come from the DNA, and the V and J calls and clone size come from that table. The sample includes fewer than 250,000 clones, around 86% seen only once; the top ten take around 1.5%. This rearrangement joins TRBV5-5 to TRBJ1-6, with 7 bases lining up with TRBD1. The sequenced material came from peripheral blood. The source of this sequence is an older woman who had recovered from COVID-19. This chain's CDR3 is CASSSVGGQRRGSPLHF. The CDR3 DNA reads TGTGCCAGCAGCTCCGTGGGGGGACAGCGAAGGGGTTCACCCCTCCACTTT.